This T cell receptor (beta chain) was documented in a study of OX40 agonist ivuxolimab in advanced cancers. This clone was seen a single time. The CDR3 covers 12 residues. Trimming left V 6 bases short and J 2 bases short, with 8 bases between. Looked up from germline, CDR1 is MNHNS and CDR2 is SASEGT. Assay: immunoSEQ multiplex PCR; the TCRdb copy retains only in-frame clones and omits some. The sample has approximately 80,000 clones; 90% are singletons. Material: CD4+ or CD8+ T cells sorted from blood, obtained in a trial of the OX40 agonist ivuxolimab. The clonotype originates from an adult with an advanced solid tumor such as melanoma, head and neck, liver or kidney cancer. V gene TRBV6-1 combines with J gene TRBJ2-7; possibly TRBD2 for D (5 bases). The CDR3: CASSPGAYEQYV. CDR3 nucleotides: TGTGCCAGCAGCCCCGGGGCCTACGAGCAGTACGTC.